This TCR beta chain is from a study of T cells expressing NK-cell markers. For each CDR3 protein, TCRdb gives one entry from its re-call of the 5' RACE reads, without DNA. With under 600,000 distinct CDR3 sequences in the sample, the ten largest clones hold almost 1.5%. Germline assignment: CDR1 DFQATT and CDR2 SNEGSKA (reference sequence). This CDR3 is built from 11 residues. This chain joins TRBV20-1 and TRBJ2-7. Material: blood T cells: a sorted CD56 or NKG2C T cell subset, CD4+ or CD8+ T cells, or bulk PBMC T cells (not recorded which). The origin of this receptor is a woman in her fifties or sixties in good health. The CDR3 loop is CSASIGYEQYF.